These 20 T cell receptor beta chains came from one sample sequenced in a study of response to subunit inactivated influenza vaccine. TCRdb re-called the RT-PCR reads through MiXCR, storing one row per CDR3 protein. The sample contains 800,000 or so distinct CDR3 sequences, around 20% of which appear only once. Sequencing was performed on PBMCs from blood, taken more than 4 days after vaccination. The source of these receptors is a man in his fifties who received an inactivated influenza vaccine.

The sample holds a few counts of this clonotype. In DNA, the CDR3 is TGCGCCAGCAGCAGGGACCCGGTAGCGGTGAACACCGGGGAGCTGTTTTTT. Protein: CASSRDPVAVNTGELFF. The chain combines TRBV5-1 with TRBJ2-2; possible D gene TRBD2, 6 bases. Germline V gives CDR1 SGHRS, CDR2 YFSETQ. The germline V and J ends were trimmed by 4 bases and 1 base, with 17 bases remaining between them. This CDR3 has 17 amino acids.

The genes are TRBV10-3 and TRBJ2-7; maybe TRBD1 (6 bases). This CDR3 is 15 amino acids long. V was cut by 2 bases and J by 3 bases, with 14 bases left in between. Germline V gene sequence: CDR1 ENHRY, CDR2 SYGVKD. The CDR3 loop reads CAISEGQFAVYEQYF. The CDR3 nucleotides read TGTGCCATCAGTGAGGGACAGTTCGCGGTCTACGAGCAGTACTTC.

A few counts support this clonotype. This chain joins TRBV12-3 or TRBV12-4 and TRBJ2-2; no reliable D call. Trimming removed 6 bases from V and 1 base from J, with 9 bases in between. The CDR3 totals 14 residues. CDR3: CASRSPQNTGELFF. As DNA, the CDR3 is TGTGCCAGCAGATCCCCACAGAACACCGGGGAGCTGTTTTTT.

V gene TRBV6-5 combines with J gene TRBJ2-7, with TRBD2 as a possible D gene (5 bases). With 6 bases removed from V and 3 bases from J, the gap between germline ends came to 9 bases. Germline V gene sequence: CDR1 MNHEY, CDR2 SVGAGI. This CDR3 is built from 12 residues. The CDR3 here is CASSNGNYEQYF. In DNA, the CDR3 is TGTGCCAGCAGCAACGGGAACTACGAGCAGTACTTC.

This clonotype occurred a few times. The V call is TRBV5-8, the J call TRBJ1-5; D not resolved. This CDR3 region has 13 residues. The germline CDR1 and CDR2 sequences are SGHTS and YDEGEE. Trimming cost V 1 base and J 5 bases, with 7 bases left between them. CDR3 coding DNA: TGTGCCAGCAGCTTGACCCTTCATCAGCCCCAGCATTTT. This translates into CASSLTLHQPQHF. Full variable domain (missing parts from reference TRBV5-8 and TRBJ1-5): EAGVTQSPTHLIKTRGQQATLRCSPISGHTSVYWYQQALGLGLQFLLWYDEGEERNRGNFPPRFSGRQFPNYSSELNVNALELEDSALYLCASSLTLHQPQHFGDGTRLSIL.

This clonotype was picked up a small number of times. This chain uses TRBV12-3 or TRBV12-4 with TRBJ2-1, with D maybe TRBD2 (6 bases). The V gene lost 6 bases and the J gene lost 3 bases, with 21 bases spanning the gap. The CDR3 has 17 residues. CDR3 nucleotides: TGTGCCAGCAGCCCCCCTGGGACTCGGAGGGTCTACAATGAGCAGTTCTTC. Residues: CASSPPGTRRVYNEQFF.

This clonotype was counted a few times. In DNA form, the CDR3 reads TGTGCCAGCAGTTACTCGGCTAGGGCCAATGAGCAGTTCTTC. Residues: CASSYSARANEQFF. V usage is TRBV6-5 and J usage is TRBJ2-1; D remains unclear. This CDR3 comprises 14 residues. Germline lookup yields CDR1 MNHEY and CDR2 SVGAGI. The ends were cut back, 0 bases at V and 6 bases at J, with 9 bases in the middle.

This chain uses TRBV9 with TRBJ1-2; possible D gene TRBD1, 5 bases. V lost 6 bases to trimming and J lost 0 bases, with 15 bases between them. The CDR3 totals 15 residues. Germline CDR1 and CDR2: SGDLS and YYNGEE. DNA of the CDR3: TGTGCCAGCACCCCACTTGGCAGGGCTAACTATGGCTACACCTTC. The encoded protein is CASTPLGRANYGYTF.

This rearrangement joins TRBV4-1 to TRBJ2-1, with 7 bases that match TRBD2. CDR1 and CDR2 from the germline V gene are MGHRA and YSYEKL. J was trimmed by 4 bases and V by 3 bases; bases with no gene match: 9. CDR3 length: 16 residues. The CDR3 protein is CASSQYPSGDYNEQFF. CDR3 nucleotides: TGCGCCAGCAGCCAGTACCCTAGCGGAGATTACAATGAGCAGTTCTTC.

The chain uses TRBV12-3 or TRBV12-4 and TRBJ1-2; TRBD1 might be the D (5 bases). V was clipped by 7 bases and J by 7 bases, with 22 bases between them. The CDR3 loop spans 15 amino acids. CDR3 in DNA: TGTGCCAGCACCTTTGGACGGGGCGTCTGGGGTGGCTACACCTTC. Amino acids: CASTFGRGVWGGYTF.

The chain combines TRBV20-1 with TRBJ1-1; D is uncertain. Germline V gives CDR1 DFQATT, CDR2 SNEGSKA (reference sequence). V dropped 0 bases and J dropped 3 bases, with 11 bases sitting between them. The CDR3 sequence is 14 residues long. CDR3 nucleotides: TGCAGTGCTAGAGACGCAGACTGGGACACTGAAGCTTTCTTT. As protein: CSARDADWDTEAFF.

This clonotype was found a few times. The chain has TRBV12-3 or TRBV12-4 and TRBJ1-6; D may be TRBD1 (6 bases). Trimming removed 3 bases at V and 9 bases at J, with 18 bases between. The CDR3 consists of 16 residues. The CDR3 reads CASSLGGQKKTSPLHF. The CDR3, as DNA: TGTGCCAGCAGTTTGGGGGGGCAAAAGAAAACTTCACCCCTCCACTTT.

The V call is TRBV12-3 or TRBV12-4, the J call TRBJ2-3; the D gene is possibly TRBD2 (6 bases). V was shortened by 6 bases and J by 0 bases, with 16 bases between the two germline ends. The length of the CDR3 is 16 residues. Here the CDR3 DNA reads TGTGCCAGCAGCCCTGCGCGGACTATCAGCACAGATACGCAGTATTTT. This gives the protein CASSPARTISTDTQYF.

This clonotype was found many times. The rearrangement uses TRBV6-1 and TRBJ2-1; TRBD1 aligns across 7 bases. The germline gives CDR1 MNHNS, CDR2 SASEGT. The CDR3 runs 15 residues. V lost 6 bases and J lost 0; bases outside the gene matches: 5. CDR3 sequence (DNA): TGTGCCAGCAGCGAGGGACAGAGCTCCTACAATGAGCAGTTCTTC. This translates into CASSEGQSSYNEQFF.

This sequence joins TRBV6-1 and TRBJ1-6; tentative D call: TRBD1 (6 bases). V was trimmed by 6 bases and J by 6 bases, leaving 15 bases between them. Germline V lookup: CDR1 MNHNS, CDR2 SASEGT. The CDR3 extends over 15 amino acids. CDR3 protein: CASRTGFASNSPLHF. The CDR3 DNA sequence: TGTGCCAGCAGGACAGGCTTCGCATCTAATTCACCCCTCCACTTT.

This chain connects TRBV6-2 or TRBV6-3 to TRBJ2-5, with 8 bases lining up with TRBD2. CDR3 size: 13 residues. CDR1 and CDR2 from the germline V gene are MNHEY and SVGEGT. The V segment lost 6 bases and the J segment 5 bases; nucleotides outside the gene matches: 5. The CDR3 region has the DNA TGTGCCAGCAGACCACTAGCGGTGGAGACCCAGTACTTC. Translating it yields CASRPLAVETQYF.

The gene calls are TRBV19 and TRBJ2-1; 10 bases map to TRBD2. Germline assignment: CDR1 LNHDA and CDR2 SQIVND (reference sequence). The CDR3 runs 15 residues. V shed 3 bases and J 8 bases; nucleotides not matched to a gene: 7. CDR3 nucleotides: TGTGCCAGTAGTATTTTAGCGGGAGGACTAGATGAGCAGTTCTTC. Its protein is CASSILAGGLDEQFF.

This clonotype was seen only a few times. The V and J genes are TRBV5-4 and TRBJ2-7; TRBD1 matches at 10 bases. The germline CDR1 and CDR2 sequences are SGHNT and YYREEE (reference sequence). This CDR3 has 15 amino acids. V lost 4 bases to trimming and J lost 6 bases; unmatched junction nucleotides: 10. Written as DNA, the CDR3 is TGTGCCAGCAGCCCTACCGGACAGGGGGGAAGCGAGCAGTACTTC. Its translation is CASSPTGQGGSEQYF.

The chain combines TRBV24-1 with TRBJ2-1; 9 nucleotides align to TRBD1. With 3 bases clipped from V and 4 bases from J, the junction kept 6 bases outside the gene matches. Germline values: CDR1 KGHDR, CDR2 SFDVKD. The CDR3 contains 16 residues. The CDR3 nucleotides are TGTGCCACCAGTGATCCGCAAGGACAGGGGTACAATGAGCAGTTCTTC. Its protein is CATSDPQGQGYNEQFF.

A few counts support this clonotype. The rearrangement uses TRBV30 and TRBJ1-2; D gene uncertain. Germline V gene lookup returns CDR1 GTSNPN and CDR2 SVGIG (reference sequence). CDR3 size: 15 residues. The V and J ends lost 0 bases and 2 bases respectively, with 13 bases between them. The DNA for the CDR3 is TGTGCCTGGAGTGTTTTTCTGGGAACCAACTATGGCTACACCTTC. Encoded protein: CAWSVFLGTNYGYTF.